This TCR beta chain comes out of a study of technical replicates of blood from several donors. Germline V lookup: CDR1 SQVTM, CDR2 ANQGSEA. V was shortened by 5 bases and J by 6 bases, with 6 bases between the two germline ends. The CDR3 consists of 10 residues. This clone was detected only once. Produced via immunoSEQ multiplex PCR; TCRdb's table is partial and in-frame only. In the table there are nearly 95,000 clones, around 96% of which are singletons. Sequences were obtained from T cells isolated from PBMCs. This receptor was identified in a human donor in good health. The chain has TRBV29-1 and TRBJ2-3; D possibly corresponds to TRBD1 (6 bases). The CDR3: CSVQGDTQYF. The CDR3 nucleotides are TGCAGCGTTCAGGGGGATACGCAGTATTTT.